The 6 T cell receptor beta chains below come from one sample, sequenced in a study of blood T cell repertoires in COVID-19. Clones were sequenced by immunoSEQ multiplex PCR, and TCRdb holds only the in-frame ones, with some missing. The sample records about 230,000 clones, roughly 90% being singletons. The sequenced sample consisted of peripheral blood. The origin of the receptors is a woman aged 60 to 75 with acute or convalescent COVID-19.

DNA of the CDR3: TGTGCCAGCAGCTTCTCCGGGAGGGCCGGAGAGACCCAGTACTTC. Protein: CASSFSGRAGETQYF. The chain has TRBV5-6 and TRBJ2-5, with 8 bases matching TRBD2. CDR3 length: 15 amino acids. J gave up 4 bases and V 2 bases, and 7 bases lay outside the gene matches. The germline gives CDR1 SGHDT, CDR2 YYEEEE.

J is TRBJ2-2 and V is TRBV6-5, with a possible D match to TRBD1 (6 bases). The CDR3 consists of 14 residues. Trimming removed 6 bases at V and 4 bases at J, with 12 bases between. Germline CDR1 is MNHEY and CDR2 is SVGAGI. This CDR3 is CASRPGVRTGELFF. The CDR3, as DNA: TGTGCCAGCAGGCCAGGGGTTCGCACCGGGGAGCTGTTTTTT.

Note on this clone: Other DNA sequences in this specimen translate into the identical CDR3. The V call is TRBV6-6, the J call TRBJ1-3, with D unresolved. V was trimmed by 0 bases and J by 4 bases, leaving 10 bases between them. The CDR3 is 15 amino acids. CDR1 MNHNY and CDR2 SVGAGI come from the germline V gene (reference sequence). The CDR3, as DNA: TGTGCCAGCAGTTACTCTCGGGATTCAGGAAACACCATATATTTT. Its protein product is CASSYSRDSGNTIYF.

Notes on this clone: In the same sample, other DNA sequences code for this CDR3. This chain connects TRBV18 to TRBJ1-4; no clear D. Trimming shortened V by 3 bases and J by 0 bases, and 5 bases separated the two germline ends. This CDR3 contains 14 residues. The germline gives CDR1 KGHSH, CDR2 LQKENI. The chain's CDR3 is CASSPQSTNEKLFF. In DNA, the CDR3 is TGTGCCAGCTCACCCCAGTCAACTAATGAAAAACTGTTTTTT. The variable domain in full, completed from reference TRBV18 and TRBJ1-4, reads NAGVMQNPRHLVRRRGQEARLRCSPMKGHSHVYWYRQLPEEGLKFMVYLQKENIIDESGMPKERFSAEFPKEGPSILRIQQVVRGDSAAYFCASSPQSTNEKLFFGSGTQLSVL.

Written as DNA, the CDR3 is TGTGCCAGCAGTCCCCGGACAGGGGCCTACGAGCAGTACTTC. It yields the protein CASSPRTGAYEQYF. The chain uses TRBV6-6 and TRBJ2-7, with TRBD1 matching over 9 bases. The CDR3 contains 14 residues. Germline V lookup: CDR1 MNHNY, CDR2 SVGAGI (reference sequence). Trimming cost V 5 bases and J 2 bases; bases outside gene matches: 4.

The chain links TRBV30 to TRBJ2-7, with 11 bases that match TRBD1. There are 14 residues in the CDR3. With V trimmed by 2 bases and J by 6 bases, 6 bases remained unmatched. Germline V lookup: CDR1 GTSNPN, CDR2 SVGIG (reference sequence). CDR3: CAWSSGTGGSEQYF. CDR3 coding DNA: TGTGCCTGGAGTTCCGGGACAGGGGGGAGCGAGCAGTACTTC.